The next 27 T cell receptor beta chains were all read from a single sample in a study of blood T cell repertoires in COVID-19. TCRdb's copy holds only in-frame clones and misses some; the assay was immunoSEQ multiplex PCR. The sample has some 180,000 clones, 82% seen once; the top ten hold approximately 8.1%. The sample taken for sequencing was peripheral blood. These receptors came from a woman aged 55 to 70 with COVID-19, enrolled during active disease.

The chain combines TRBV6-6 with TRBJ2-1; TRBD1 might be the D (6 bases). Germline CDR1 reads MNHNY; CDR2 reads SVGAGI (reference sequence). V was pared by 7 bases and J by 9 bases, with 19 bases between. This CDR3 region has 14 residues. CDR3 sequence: CASNSLGGVAEQFF. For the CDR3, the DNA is TGTGCCAGCAACTCTCTAGGGGGAGTCGCTGAGCAGTTCTTC.

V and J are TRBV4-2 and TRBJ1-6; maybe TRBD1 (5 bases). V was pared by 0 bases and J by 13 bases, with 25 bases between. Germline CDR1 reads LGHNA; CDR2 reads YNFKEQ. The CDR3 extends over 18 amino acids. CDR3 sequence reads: CASSQDARGRGGGSPLHF. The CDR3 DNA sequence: TGTGCCAGCAGCCAAGATGCCCGGGGACGGGGGGGAGGCTCTCCCCTCCACTTT.

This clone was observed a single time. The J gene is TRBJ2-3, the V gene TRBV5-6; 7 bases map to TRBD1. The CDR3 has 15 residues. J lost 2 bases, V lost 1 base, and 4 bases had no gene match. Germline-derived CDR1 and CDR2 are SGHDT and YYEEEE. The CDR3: CASSLRQGHTDTQYF. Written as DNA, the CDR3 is TGTGCCAGCAGCTTGAGACAGGGCCACACAGATACGCAGTATTTT.

This chain's CDR3 is CASSYPIAGGPYNEQFF. The CDR3 bases are TGTGCCAGCAGTTATCCCATAGCGGGGGGGCCGTACAATGAGCAGTTCTTC. The chain has TRBV6-2 or TRBV6-3 and TRBJ2-1; TRBD2 agrees at 11 bases. The V segment lost 3 bases and the J segment 4 bases; nucleotides outside the gene matches: 8. There are 17 residues in the CDR3. Germline values: CDR1 MNHEY, CDR2 SVGEGT.

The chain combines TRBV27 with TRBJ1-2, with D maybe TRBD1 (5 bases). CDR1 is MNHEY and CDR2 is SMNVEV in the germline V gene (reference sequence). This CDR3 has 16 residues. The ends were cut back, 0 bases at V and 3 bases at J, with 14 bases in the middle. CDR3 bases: TGTGCCAGCAGTTTATCGATCAGGGCTAAAGACTATGGCTACACCTTC. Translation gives CASSLSIRAKDYGYTF.

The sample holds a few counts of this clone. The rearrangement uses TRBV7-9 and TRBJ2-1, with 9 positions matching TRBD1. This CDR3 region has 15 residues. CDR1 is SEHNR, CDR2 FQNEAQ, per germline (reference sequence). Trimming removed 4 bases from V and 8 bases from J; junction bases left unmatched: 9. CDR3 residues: CASSWGTGPGYEQFF. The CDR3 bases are TGTGCCAGCAGCTGGGGGACAGGGCCGGGCTATGAGCAGTTCTTC.

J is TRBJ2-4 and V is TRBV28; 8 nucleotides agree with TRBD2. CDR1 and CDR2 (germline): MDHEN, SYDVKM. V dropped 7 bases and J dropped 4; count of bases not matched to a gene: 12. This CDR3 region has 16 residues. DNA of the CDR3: TGTGCCAGCACCGAGGGTTTTGCGGGGGGAAAAAACATTCAGTACTTC. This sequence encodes CASTEGFAGGKNIQYF.

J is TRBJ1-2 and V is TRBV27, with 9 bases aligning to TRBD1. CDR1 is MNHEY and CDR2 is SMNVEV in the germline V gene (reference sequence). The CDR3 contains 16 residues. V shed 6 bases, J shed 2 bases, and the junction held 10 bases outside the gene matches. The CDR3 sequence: CASSTTTGGVNYGYTF. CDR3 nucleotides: TGTGCCAGCAGCACCACCACAGGGGGCGTGAACTATGGCTACACCTTC.

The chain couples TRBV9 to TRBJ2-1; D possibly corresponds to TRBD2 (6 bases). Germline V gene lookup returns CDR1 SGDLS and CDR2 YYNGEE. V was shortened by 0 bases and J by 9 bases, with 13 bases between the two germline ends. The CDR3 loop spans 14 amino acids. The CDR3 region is CASSVDTGTGEQFF. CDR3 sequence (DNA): TGTGCCAGCAGCGTAGATACCGGGACTGGTGAGCAGTTCTTC.

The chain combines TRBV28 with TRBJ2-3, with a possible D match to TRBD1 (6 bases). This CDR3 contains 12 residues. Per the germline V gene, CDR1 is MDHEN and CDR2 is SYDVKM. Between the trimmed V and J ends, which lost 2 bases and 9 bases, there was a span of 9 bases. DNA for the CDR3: TGTGCCAGCAGTTTACTCCAGGGGACGCAGTATTTT. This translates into CASSLLQGTQYF.

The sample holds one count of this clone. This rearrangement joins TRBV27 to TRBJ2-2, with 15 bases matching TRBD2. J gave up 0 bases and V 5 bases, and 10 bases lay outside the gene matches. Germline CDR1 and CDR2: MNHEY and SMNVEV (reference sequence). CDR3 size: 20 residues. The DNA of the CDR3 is TGTGCCAGCAGTACTATCCGGACTAGCGGGGGGGGCACGAACACCGGGGAGCTGTTTTTT. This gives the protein CASSTIRTSGGGTNTGELFF.

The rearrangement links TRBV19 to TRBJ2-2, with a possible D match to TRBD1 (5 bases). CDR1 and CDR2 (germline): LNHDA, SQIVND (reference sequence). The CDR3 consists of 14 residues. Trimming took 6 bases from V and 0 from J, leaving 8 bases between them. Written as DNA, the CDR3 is TGTGCCAGTAGACAGGACCCGAACACCGGGGAGCTGTTTTTT. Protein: CASRQDPNTGELFF.

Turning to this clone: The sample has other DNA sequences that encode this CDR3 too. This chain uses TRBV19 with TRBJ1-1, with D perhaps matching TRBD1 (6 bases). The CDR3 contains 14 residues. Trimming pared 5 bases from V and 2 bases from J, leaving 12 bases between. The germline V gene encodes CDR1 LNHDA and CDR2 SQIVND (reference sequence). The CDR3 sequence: CASSFGTSNTEAFF. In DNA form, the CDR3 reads TGTGCCAGTAGTTTCGGGACATCCAACACTGAAGCTTTCTTT. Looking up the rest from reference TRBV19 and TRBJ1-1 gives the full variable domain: DGGITQSPKYLFRKEGQNVTLSCEQNLNHDAMYWYRQDPGQGLRLIYYSQIVNDFQKGDIAEGYSVSREKKESFPLTVTSAQKNPTAFYLCASSFGTSNTEAFFGQGTRLTVV.

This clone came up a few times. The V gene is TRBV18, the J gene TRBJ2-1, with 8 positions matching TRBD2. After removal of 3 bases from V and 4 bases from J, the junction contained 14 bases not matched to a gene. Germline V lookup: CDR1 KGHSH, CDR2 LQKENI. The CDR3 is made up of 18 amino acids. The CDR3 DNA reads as TGTGCCAGCTCACCGTATCCCCCGGGACTAGGACTTTACAATGAGCAGTTCTTC. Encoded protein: CASSPYPPGLGLYNEQFF.

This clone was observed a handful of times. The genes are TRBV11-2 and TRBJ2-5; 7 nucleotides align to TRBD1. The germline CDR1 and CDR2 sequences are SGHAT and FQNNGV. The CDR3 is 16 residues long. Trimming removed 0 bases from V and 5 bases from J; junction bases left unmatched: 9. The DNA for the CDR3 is TGTGCCAGCAGCTTAGAGACAGGGAAGAGAGGGGAGACCCAGTACTTC. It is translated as CASSLETGKRGETQYF.

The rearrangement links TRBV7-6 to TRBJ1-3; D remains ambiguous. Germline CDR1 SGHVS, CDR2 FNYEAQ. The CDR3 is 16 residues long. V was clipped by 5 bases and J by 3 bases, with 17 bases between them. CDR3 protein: CASSLGGQWVGNTIYF. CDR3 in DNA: TGTGCCAGCAGCCTGGGCGGGCAATGGGTTGGAAACACCATATATTTT.

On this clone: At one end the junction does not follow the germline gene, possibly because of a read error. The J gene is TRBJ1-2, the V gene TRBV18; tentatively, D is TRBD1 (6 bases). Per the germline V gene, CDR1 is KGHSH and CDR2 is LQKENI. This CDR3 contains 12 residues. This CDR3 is CASSPRTGTPNF. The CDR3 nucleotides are TGTGCCAGCTCACCGAGGACCGGGACACCTAACTTC.

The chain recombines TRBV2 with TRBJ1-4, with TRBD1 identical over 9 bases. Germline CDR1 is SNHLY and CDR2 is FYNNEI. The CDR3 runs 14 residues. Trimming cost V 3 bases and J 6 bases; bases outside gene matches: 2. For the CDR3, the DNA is TGTGCCAGCAGTGAGGGACAGGGATATGAAAAACTGTTTTTT. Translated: CASSEGQGYEKLFF.

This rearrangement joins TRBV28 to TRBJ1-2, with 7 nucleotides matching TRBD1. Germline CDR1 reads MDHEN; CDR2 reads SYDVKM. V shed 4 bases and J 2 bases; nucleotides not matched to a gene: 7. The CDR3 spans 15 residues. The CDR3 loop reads CASSSPPGGNYGYTF. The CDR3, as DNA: TGTGCCAGCAGTTCCCCACCAGGGGGGAACTATGGCTACACCTTC.

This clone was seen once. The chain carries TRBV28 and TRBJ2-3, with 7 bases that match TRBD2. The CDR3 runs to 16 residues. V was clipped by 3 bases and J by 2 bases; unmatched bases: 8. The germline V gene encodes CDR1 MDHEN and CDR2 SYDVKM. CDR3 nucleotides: TGTGCCAGCAGTTTCCCTCTAGCGGATAACACAGATACGCAGTATTTT. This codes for CASSFPLADNTDTQYF.

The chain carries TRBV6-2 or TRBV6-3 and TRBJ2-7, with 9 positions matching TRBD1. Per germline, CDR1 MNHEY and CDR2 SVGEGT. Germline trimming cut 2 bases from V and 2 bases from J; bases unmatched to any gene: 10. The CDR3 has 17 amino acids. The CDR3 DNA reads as TGTGCCAGCAGTTACCTCACAGGGGGCCCAAGAACCTACGAGCAGTACTTC. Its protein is CASSYLTGGPRTYEQYF.

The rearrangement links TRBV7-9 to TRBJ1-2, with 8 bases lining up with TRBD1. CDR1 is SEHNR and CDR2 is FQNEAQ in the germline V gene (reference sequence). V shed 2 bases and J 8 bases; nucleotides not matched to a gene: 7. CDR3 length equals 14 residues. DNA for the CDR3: TGTGCCAGCAGCTTAAAGACAGGGGAAGGAGGCTACACCTTC. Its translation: CASSLKTGEGGYTF. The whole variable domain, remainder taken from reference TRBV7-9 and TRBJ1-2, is DTGVSQNPRHKITKRGQNVTFRCDPISEHNRLYWYRQTLGQGPEFLTYFQNEAQLEKSRLLSDRFSAERPKGSFSTLEIQRTEQGDSAMYLCASSLKTGEGGYTFGSGTRLTVV.

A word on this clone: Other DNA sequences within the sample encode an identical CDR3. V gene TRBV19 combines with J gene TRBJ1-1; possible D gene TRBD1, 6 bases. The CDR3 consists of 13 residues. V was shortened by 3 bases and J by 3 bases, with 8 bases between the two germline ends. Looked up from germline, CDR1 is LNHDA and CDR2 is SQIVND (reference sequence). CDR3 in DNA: TGTGCCAGTAGTATCAAGGGGGACACTGAAGCTTTCTTT. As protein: CASSIKGDTEAFF.

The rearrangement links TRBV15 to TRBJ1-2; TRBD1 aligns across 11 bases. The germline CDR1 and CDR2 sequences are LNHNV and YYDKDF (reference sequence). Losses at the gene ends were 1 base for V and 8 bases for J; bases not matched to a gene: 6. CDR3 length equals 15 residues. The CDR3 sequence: CATSRADRGQRGYTF. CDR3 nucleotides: TGTGCCACCAGCAGAGCGGACAGGGGGCAGAGAGGCTACACCTTC. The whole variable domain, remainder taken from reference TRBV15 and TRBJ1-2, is DAMVIQNPRYQVTQFGKPVTLSCSQTLNHNVMYWYQQKSSQAPKLLFHYYDKDFNNEADTPDNFQSRRPNTSFCFLDIRSPGLGDTAMYLCATSRADRGQRGYTFGSGTRLTVV.

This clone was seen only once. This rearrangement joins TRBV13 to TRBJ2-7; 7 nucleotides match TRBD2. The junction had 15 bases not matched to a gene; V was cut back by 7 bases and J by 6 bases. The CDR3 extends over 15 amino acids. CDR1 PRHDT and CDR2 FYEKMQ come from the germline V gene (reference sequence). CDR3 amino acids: CASTNGLAGVREQYF. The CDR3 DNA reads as TGTGCCAGCACCAACGGTCTTGCGGGAGTGCGCGAGCAGTACTTC.

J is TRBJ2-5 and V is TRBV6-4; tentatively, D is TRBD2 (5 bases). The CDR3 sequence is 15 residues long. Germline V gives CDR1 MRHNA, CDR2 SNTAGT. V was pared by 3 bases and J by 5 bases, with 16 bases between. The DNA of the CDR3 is TGTGCCAGCAGTGAGCGGAGCGGTCCCCGGGAGACCCAGTACTTC. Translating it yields CASSERSGPRETQYF.

In DNA form, the CDR3 reads TGTGCCAGCAGCTTAGATGCGGAAGCATACGAGCAGTACTTC. As protein: CASSLDAEAYEQYF. The chain links TRBV7-2 to TRBJ2-7, with D uncertain. Germline CDR1 is SGHTA and CDR2 is FQGNSA. Trimming removed 1 base at V and 4 bases at J, with 11 bases between. The CDR3 extends over 14 amino acids.